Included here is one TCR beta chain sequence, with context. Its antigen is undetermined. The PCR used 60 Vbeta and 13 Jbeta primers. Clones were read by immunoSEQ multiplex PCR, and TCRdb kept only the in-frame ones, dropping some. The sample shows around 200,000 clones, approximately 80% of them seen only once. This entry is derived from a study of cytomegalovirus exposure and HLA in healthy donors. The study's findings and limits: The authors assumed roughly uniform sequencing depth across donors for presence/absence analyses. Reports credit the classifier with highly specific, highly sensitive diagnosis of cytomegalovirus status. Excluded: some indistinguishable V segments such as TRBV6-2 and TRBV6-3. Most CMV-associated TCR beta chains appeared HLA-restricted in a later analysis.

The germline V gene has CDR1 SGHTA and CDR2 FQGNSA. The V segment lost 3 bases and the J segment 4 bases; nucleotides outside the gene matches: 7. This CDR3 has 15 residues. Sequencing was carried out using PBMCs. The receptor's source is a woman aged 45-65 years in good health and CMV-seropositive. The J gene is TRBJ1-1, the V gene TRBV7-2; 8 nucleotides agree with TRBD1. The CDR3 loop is CASSLRTGTVTEAFF. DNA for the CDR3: TGTGCCAGCAGCTTGCGGACAGGGACGGTCACTGAAGCTTTCTTT. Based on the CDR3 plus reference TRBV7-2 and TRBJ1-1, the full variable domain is GAGVSQSPSNKVTEKGKDVELRCDPISGHTALYWYRQSLGQGLEFLIYFQGNSAPDKSGLPSDRFSAERTGGSVSTLTIQRTQQEDSAVYLCASSLRTGTVTEAFFGQGTRLTVV.